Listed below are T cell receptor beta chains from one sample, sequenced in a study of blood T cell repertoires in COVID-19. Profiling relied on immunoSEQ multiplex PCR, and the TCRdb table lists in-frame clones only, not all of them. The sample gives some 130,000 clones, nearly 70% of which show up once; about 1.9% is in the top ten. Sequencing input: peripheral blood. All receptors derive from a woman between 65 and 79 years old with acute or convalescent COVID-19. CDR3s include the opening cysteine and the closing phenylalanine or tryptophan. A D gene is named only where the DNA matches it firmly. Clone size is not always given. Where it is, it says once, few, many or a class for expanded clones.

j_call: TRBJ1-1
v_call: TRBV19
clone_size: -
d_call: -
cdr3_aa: CASSPREGRGISTEAFF
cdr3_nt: TGTGCCAGTAGTCCCAGGGAGGGGCGCGGGATTTCTACCGAAGCTTTCTTT

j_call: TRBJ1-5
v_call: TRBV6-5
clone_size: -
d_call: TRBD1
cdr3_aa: CASRLGRGGYQPQHF
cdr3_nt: TGTGCCAGCAGACTCGGGAGAGGGGGCTATCAGCCCCAGCATTTT

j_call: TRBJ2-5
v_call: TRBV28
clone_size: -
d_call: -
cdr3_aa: CASSLQDRRGETQYF
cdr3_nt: TGTGCCAGCAGTTTACAGGACAGGCGGGGCGAGACCCAGTACTTC

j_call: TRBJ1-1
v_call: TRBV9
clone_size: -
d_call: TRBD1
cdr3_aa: CASSVAKGGLNTEAFF
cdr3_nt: TGTGCCAGCAGCGTAGCTAAAGGGGGCTTGAACACTGAAGCTTTCTTT

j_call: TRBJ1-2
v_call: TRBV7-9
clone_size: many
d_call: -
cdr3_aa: CASSGGTETYYGYTF
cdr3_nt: TGTGCCAGCAGCGGGGGGACGGAGACTTACTATGGCTACACCTTC

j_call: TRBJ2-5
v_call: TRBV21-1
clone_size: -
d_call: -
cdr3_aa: CASSSLSTSGRKETQYF
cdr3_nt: TGTGCCAGCAGTAGCCTCTCGACTAGCGGGAGAAAAGAGACCCAGTACTTC

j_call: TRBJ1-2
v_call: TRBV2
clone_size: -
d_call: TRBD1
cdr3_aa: CASSEAARGYGYTF
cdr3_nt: TGTGCCAGCAGTGAAGCGGCCAGGGGGTATGGCTACACCTTC

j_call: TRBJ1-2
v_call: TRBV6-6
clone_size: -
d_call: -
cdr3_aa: CASSYSSGLNYGYTF
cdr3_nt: TGTGCCAGCAGTTATTCCAGTGGTTTGAACTATGGCTACACCTTC

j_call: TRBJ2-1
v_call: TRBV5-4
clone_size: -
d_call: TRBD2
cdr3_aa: CASSFYGRGNEQFF
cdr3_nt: TGTGCCAGCAGCTTTTATGGGAGGGGCAATGAGCAGTTCTTC

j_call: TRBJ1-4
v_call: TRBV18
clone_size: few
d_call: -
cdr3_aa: CASSQGENEKLFF
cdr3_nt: TGTGCCAGCTCACAGGGAGAGAATGAAAAACTGTTTTTT

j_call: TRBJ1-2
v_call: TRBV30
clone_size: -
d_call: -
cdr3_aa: CAWSRQSDGYTF
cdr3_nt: TGTGCCTGGAGTAGACAGAGTGATGGCTACACCTTC

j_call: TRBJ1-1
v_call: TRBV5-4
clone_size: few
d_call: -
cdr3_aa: CASSGGASRRNTEAFF
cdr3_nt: TGTGCCAGCAGCGGAGGGGCTAGCAGGAGGAACACTGAAGCTTTCTTT

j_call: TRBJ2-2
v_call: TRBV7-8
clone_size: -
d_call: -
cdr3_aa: CASSLGGGRRTGELFF
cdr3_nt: TGTGCCAGCAGCTTAGGGGGGGGGCGGCGCACCGGGGAGCTGTTTTTT